One sample yielded the 2 T cell receptor beta chains listed below, sequenced in a study of CD8 T cells in Susac syndrome. With random hexamers, reverse transcription was performed on 0.5 to 1 ug of RNA. MiXCR was run by TCRdb on the immunoSEQ multiplex PCR reads, yielding one entry per CDR3 protein. The table lists 170,000 or so distinct CDR3 sequences, around 95% of them singletons. Sequencing used CD4+ T cells from PBMCs. Receptors were obtained from a human donor with Susac syndrome.

This chain joins TRBV20-1 and TRBJ2-1; 8 bases map to TRBD1. The length of the CDR3 is 12 residues. V was clipped by 3 bases and J by 9 bases; unmatched bases: 4. Germline-derived CDR1 and CDR2 are DFQATT and SNEGSKA (reference sequence). The CDR3 DNA sequence: TGCAGTGCTAGTGACAGGGGTGTTGAGCAGTTCTTC. It encodes CSASDRGVEQFF.

The J gene is TRBJ2-5, the V gene TRBV30; no definite D call. Germline V gives CDR1 GTSNPN, CDR2 SVGIG (reference sequence). The CDR3 runs 12 residues. Trimming took off 2 bases at V and 2 bases at J, with 6 bases between the two ends. CDR3 DNA sequence: TGTGCCTGGAGTTACAGTCAAGAGACCCAGTACTTC. Translating gives CAWSYSQETQYF.